This TCR beta chain was captured in a study of T cell responses to AZD1222 COVID-19 vaccine. Study outcomes and limitations: Only a handful of AZD1222 recipients tested seropositive at baseline. After the peak T cell response, and only then, were repertoires sampled.

V shed 5 bases and J 11 bases; nucleotides not matched to a gene: 6. CDR1 SGHTA and CDR2 FQGTGA come from the germline V gene. The length of the CDR3 is 13 residues. A remark on this clone: Its antigen remains unknown.

Sequenced by immunoSEQ multiplex PCR; TCRdb stores in-frame clones only, minus some. The data hold about 110,000 clones, with approximately 90% observed a single time. Sequenced here: peripheral blood, sampled on day 0 of MenACWY control vaccination. The chain is built from TRBV7-3 and TRBJ1-1; TRBD1 agrees at 12 bases. This receptor was taken from an adult in good health. The DNA for the CDR3 is TGTGCCAGCAGCGGGACAGGGGGCTTTCGCGCTTTCTTT. Protein sequence: CASSGTGGFRAFF.